Shown below are 21 T cell receptor beta chains from a single sample sequenced in a study of prognosis after radiotherapy for stage I lung cancer. Genomic DNA was subjected to two-round multiplex PCR for amplification of TCR beta CDR3. With primers specific to each TRBV and TRBJ gene, the first-round PCR was performed. TCRdb fed the multiplex PCR reads into MiXCR, producing one record per CDR3 protein. The repertoire includes around 30,000 distinct CDR3 sequences, 30% to 35% of them detected once, and roughly 17% sits in the top ten. The source material was PBMCs, sampled before or after stereotactic body radiation therapy (not recorded which). The receptors were sampled from a donor over 45 with non-small cell lung cancer.

The chain employs TRBV6-1 and TRBJ1-5; perhaps TRBD1 as D (5 bases). The V gene's germline CDR1 is MNHNS and CDR2 SASEGT. V was clipped by 1 base and J by 4 bases, with 8 bases between them. The CDR3 runs 14 residues. Here the CDR3 reads CASSEGDGNQPQHF. For the CDR3, the DNA is TGTGCCAGCAGTGAAGGGGACGGAAATCAGCCCCAGCATTTT.

The genes are TRBV4-1 and TRBJ2-3; 9 bases agree with TRBD2. Germline V gene data show CDR1 as MGHRA and CDR2 as YSYEKL. The CDR3 is made up of 15 amino acids. The V segment lost 3 bases and the J segment 1 base; nucleotides outside the gene matches: 2. The CDR3 DNA reads TGCGCCAGCAGCCATTTAGCGGGAGGCACAGATACGCAGTATTTT. This codes for CASSHLAGGTDTQYF.

This CDR3 is CASSLIPGAEAFF. The CDR3 DNA is TGTGCCAGCAGCTTAATCCCGGGGGCTGAAGCTTTCTTT. The V call is TRBV7-3, the J call TRBJ1-1, with D possibly TRBD1 on 5 matching bases. The ends were cut back, 1 base at V and 6 bases at J, with 9 bases in the middle. The CDR3 loop spans 13 amino acids. Per the germline V gene, CDR1 is SGHTA and CDR2 is FQGTGA.

This clonotype has ten or more counts. V and J are TRBV7-9 and TRBJ1-2, with D unresolved. Trimming left V 5 bases short and J 1 base short, with 5 bases between. Germline assignment: CDR1 SEHNR and CDR2 FQNEAQ (reference sequence). The CDR3 totals 12 residues. The CDR3 sequence is CASSRNNYGYTF. The CDR3 DNA reads TGTGCCAGCAGCCGGAATAACTATGGCTACACCTTC.

Regarding this clonotype: A far larger clone is just one base off, so this is likely a read error. This chain joins TRBV6-2 or TRBV6-3 and TRBJ2-2; D is perhaps TRBD1 (6 bases). Trimming pared 7 bases from V and 6 bases from J, leaving 12 bases between. This CDR3 spans 13 amino acids. CDR1 and CDR2 (germline): MNHEY, SVGEGT. As DNA, the CDR3 is TGTGCCAGCACCATACAGGGACCCGGGGAGCTGTTTTTT. This encodes CASTIQGPGELFF.

At least ten counts were recorded for this clonotype. The chain is built from TRBV27 and TRBJ2-7, with 10 bases identical to TRBD1. Germline V gene sequence: CDR1 MNHEY, CDR2 SMNVEV (reference sequence). This CDR3 comprises 14 residues. V lost 4 bases, J lost 5 bases, and 5 bases stayed unmatched. CDR3 sequence reads: CASSSRDRGDEQYF. CDR3 DNA sequence: TGTGCCAGCAGTTCCCGGGACAGGGGAGACGAGCAGTACTTC.

Worth noting for this clonotype: This could be a read error, since a much larger clone is one nucleotide away. V usage is TRBV7-9 and J usage is TRBJ2-3; D ambiguous. Germline V gives CDR1 SEHNR, CDR2 FQNEAQ (reference sequence). The CDR3 length is 12 residues. V was cut by 6 bases and J by 7 bases, with 11 bases left in between. Here the CDR3 DNA reads TGTGCCAGCAGGTTAAAGGGAAATACGCAGTATTTT. Encoded protein: CASRLKGNTQYF.

There are many counts of this clonotype. The chain employs TRBV9 and TRBJ2-3; perhaps D is TRBD1 or TRBD2 (6 bases each). Germline V gene sequence: CDR1 SGDLS, CDR2 YYNGEE. CDR3 size: 15 residues. V gave up 4 bases and J gave up 3 bases, with 15 bases separating them. This chain's CDR3 is CASSPRGVGTDTQYF. The CDR3 coding sequence is TGTGCCAGCAGCCCTAGGGGGGTGGGTACAGATACGCAGTATTTT.

The chain is built from TRBV28 and TRBJ2-1, with 10 bases identical to TRBD2. The CDR3 has 18 amino acids. V gave up 5 bases and J gave up 0 bases; unmatched junction bases: 10. In germline, CDR1 is MDHEN, CDR2 SYDVKM. CDR3 sequence: CASSRTSGALSSYNEQFF. The DNA for the CDR3 is TGTGCCAGCAGTAGGACTAGCGGTGCCTTGAGCTCCTACAATGAGCAGTTCTTC.

This clonotype was observed many times. The chain recombines TRBV5-8 with TRBJ1-2; 7 bases fit TRBD1. Germline lookup yields CDR1 SGHTS and CDR2 YDEGEE. The CDR3 loop spans 15 amino acids. V trimming: 2 bases; J trimming: 3 bases; junction bases outside the gene matches: 7. The CDR3 DNA is TGTGCCAGCAGCTTAGGGACAGCAAGGGACTATGGCTACACCTTC. As protein: CASSLGTARDYGYTF.

In this sample, this clonotype turned up many times. The V and J genes are TRBV10-3 and TRBJ1-6; D might be TRBD1 (6 bases). CDR3 length equals 17 residues. The germline CDR1 and CDR2 sequences are ENHRY and SYGVKD. V gave up 0 bases and J gave up 7 bases, with 16 bases separating them. The CDR3 region is CAISESAGGQGNSPLHF. CDR3 nucleotides: TGTGCCATCAGTGAGTCGGCGGGTGGGCAGGGGAATTCACCCCTCCACTTT.

Remarks on this clonotype: A read error may be the cause here, since a much bigger clone is one base away. The rearrangement uses TRBV6-5 and TRBJ2-2; possible D gene TRBD2, 7 bases. CDR1 and CDR2 (germline): MNHEY, SVGAGI. Trimming took off 10 bases at V and 0 bases at J, with 18 bases between the two ends. The CDR3 totals 16 residues. The CDR3: CAIRILGGPNTGELFF. The CDR3 DNA reads as TGTGCCATCAGGATCCTCGGGGGGCCGAACACCGGGGAGCTGTTTTTT.

With regard to this clonotype: The junction departs from germline at one end; a sequencing error may be responsible. The chain uses TRBV6-1 and TRBJ2-2; 7 positions agree with TRBD2. CDR3 length: 15 amino acids. Germline loops: CDR1 MNHNS, CDR2 SASEGT. The CDR3: CASATLAVYTGELFF. The CDR3 DNA is TGTGCCAGCGCGACGCTAGCGGTATATACCGGGGAGCTCTTTTTT.

This clonotype was seen a handful of times. The chain carries TRBV10-3 and TRBJ2-1; 8 nucleotides match TRBD2. The V segment lost 8 bases and the J segment 0 bases; nucleotides outside the gene matches: 9. The CDR3 has 16 residues. CDR1 and CDR2 (germline): ENHRY, SYGVKD. Here the CDR3 DNA reads TGTGCCATCCGAGGGACTAGGGATAGCTCCTACAATGAGCAGTTCTTC. Amino acid sequence: CAIRGTRDSSYNEQFF.

Remarks on this clonotype: A much larger clonotype is one base distant, so this may be a read error. This chain links TRBV6-1 with TRBJ1-4; weak D call: TRBD1 (6 bases). Looked up from germline, CDR1 is MNHNS and CDR2 is SASEGT. With 5 bases removed from V and 3 bases from J, the gap between germline ends came to 10 bases. The CDR3 runs 14 residues. CDR3 sequence: CASSRGTSNEKLFF. For the CDR3, the DNA is TGTGCCAGCAGTCGGGGGACATCTAATGAAAAACTGTTTTTT.

Remarks on this clonotype: This may come from a read error, since a much larger clone is one base off. The V and J genes are TRBV6-1 and TRBJ2-5, with TRBD2 identical over 10 bases. Germline V CDR1 and CDR2: MNHNS, SASEGT. The CDR3 has 14 amino acids. The CDR3 sequence: CASRIAGGKETEYF. The CDR3 nucleotides are TGTGCCAGCAGAATAGCGGGAGGAAAGGAGACCGAGTACTTC.

This clonotype was recorded at least ten times. CDR3 loop: CASGRDQGYTF. The CDR3 nucleotides read TGTGCCAGCGGCCGAGATCAGGGCTACACCTTC. The J gene is TRBJ1-2, the V gene TRBV28; D gene ambiguous. The CDR3 consists of 11 residues. Germline V gives CDR1 MDHEN, CDR2 SYDVKM. V was shortened by 8 bases and J by 8 bases, with 12 bases between the two germline ends.

The sample holds many counts of this clonotype. The chain recombines TRBV6-4 with TRBJ1-2, with 8 bases that match TRBD1. The CDR3 contains 14 residues. In germline, CDR1 is MRHNA, CDR2 SNTAGT. The V gene end was trimmed by 6 bases and the J gene end by 5 bases; junction bases not matched to a gene: 8. This CDR3 is CASSTGQGLYGYTF. Here the CDR3 DNA reads TGTGCCAGCAGCACCGGACAGGGACTGTATGGCTACACCTTC.

The chain combines TRBV4-1 with TRBJ2-5; a possible D gene is TRBD2 (5 bases). This CDR3 comprises 13 residues. The germline V gene encodes CDR1 MGHRA and CDR2 YSYEKL. With 5 bases removed from V and 4 bases from J, the gap between germline ends came to 11 bases. The CDR3 DNA reads as TGCGCCAGCAGCGTCCGGGAAGGAGAGACCCAGTACTTC. Protein product: CASSVREGETQYF.

This clonotype was picked up many times. The chain links TRBV30 to TRBJ2-5; tentatively, D is TRBD1 or TRBD2 (5 bases each). The CDR3 loop spans 12 amino acids. Germline CDR1 reads GTSNPN; CDR2 reads SVGIG (reference sequence). Trimming left V 5 bases short and J 7 bases short, with 14 bases between. The CDR3 here is CAWGGRVGTQYF. The CDR3 DNA follows: TGTGCCTGGGGGGGTCGGGTCGGGACCCAGTACTTC.

This clonotype was seen only a few times. Being one base from a much bigger clone, this may be a read error. The CDR3 DNA reads as TGTGCCAGCATTGGACAGGGCAATCAGCCCCAGCATTTT. Its protein is CASIGQGNQPQHF. The chain carries TRBV6-1 and TRBJ1-5; 7 nucleotides align to TRBD1. There are 13 residues in the CDR3. J lost 2 bases, V lost 7 bases, and 2 bases had no gene match. CDR1 is MNHNS and CDR2 is SASEGT in the germline V gene.